Below, 5 T cell receptor beta chains from the same sample are listed, as sequenced in a study of early T cells in non-severe SARS-CoV-2 infection. MiXCR was run by TCRdb on the 5' RACE reads, yielding one entry per CDR3 protein. The table has tens of thousands of distinct CDR3 sequences, around 5.7% seen once. The source material was whole blood. These receptors all come from an adult who was a healthcare worker with PCR-confirmed SARS-CoV-2 infection or an uninfected control (not recorded which).

This clonotype was recorded many times. The chain joins TRBV10-2 to TRBJ1-1; TRBD1 aligns across 10 bases. The CDR3 is made up of 13 amino acids. The germline gives CDR1 WSHSY, CDR2 SAAADI. V was pared by 7 bases and J by 10 bases, with 9 bases of the junction left unmatched. CDR3 coding DNA: TGCGCCAGCATAGCGGACAGGGGGTTGTCAGCTTTCTTT. It is translated as CASIADRGLSAFF.

This clonotype was found many times. This chain uses TRBV5-6 with TRBJ1-4, with a possible D match to TRBD1 (6 bases). The ends were cut back, 3 bases at V and 8 bases at J, with 17 bases in the middle. Germline lookup yields CDR1 SGHDT and CDR2 YYEEEE. The CDR3 totals 15 residues. As DNA, the CDR3 is TGTGCCAGCAGCTCAAGGTCGGCAGGGGTGGAAAAACTGTTTTTT. Its protein is CASSSRSAGVEKLFF.

This clonotype has at least ten counts. The chain combines TRBV12-3 or TRBV12-4 with TRBJ1-5; a weak D match, TRBD1 (5 bases). The length of the CDR3 is 13 residues. Trimming removed 1 base at V and 8 bases at J, with 9 bases between. This chain's CDR3 is CASSLDLGEPQHF. In DNA form, the CDR3 reads TGTGCCAGCAGTTTAGATTTGGGGGAGCCCCAGCATTTT.

This clonotype came up many times. The chain links TRBV20-1 to TRBJ2-7; 9 bases are a match to TRBD2. The V gene's germline CDR1 is DFQATT and CDR2 SNEGSKA (reference sequence). V lost 0 bases to trimming and J lost 3 bases; unmatched junction nucleotides: 6. The CDR3 covers 15 residues. In DNA form, the CDR3 reads TGCAGTGCTAGAGACCCGGCGACTAGCGGCTACGAGCAGTACTTC. It translates to CSARDPATSGYEQYF.

This clonotype was seen many times. This chain's CDR3 is CASSARTGGTEAFF. The CDR3 coding sequence is TGCGCCAGCAGCGCCCGGACAGGGGGCACTGAAGCTTTCTTT. V and J are TRBV4-1 and TRBJ1-1, with 10 bases identical to TRBD1. CDR1 is MGHRA and CDR2 is YSYEKL in the germline V gene. The CDR3 loop spans 14 amino acids. The V gene end was trimmed by 5 bases and the J gene end by 4 bases; junction bases not matched to a gene: 4.